One and the same sample provided the 26 T cell receptor beta chains below, sequenced in a study of T cells after yellow fever vaccination. MiXCR, applied by TCRdb to the 5' RACE reads, yields one record per CDR3 protein. The sample carries around 110,000 distinct CDR3 sequences, around 8% recorded once. The sample was CD8+ T cells sorted from PBMCs, taken 45 days after the yellow fever booster vaccination. These receptors were taken from a man aged 25-40 years who received the YFV17D yellow fever vaccine.

This clonotype was seen only a few times. Relative to the germline gene, one junction end is altered; a read error may explain this. The V gene is TRBV7-8, the J gene TRBJ1-5; 9 bases fit TRBD1. Germline V lookup: CDR1 SGHVS, CDR2 FQNEAQ. The CDR3 loop spans 14 amino acids. The CDR3 loop reads CASSLTGGNRPQHF. The CDR3 DNA reads as TGTGCCAGCAGCTTGACAGGGGGGAATCGGCCCCAGCATTTT.

This clonotype was found many times. The J gene is TRBJ2-1, the V gene TRBV12-3 or TRBV12-4; no firm D call. Trimming removed 5 bases at V and 5 bases at J, with 13 bases between. The CDR3 extends over 14 amino acids. CDR3 sequence: CASSSSGRNNEQFF. The CDR3, as DNA: TGTGCCAGCAGTAGCTCCGGACGAAACAATGAGCAGTTCTTC.

This clonotype was seen repeatedly, ten times or more. The genes are TRBV20-1 and TRBJ2-1, with 10 bases identical to TRBD2. The J segment lost 2 bases and the V segment lost 7 bases, leaving 5 bases of the junction unmatched. The CDR3 sequence is 14 residues long. CDR1 and CDR2 from the germline V gene are DFQATT and SNEGSKA (reference sequence). The DNA for the CDR3 is TGCAGTGGGACAGCGGGAGGGACCTACAATGAGCAGTTCTTC. Its protein is CSGTAGGTYNEQFF.

This clonotype has at least ten counts. This rearrangement joins TRBV6-1 to TRBJ2-3; D is uncertain. V dropped 7 bases and J dropped 2 bases, with 19 bases sitting between them. The CDR3 runs to 16 residues. The germline CDR1 and CDR2 sequences are MNHNS and SASEGT. The CDR3 region has the DNA TGTGCCAGCATGACCCATAGAGATAGGTCCACAGATACGCAGTATTTT. Amino acids: CASMTHRDRSTDTQYF.

This clonotype was seen repeatedly, ten times or more. The rearrangement joins TRBV12-3 or TRBV12-4 to TRBJ2-2; 8 nucleotides agree with TRBD2. The CDR3 is 15 amino acids. The ends lost 7 bases at V and 3 bases at J; junction bases unmatched: 7. CDR3 amino acids: CASTMTSEDTGELFF. CDR3 DNA sequence: TGTGCCAGCACCATGACTAGCGAGGACACCGGGGAGCTGTTTTTT.

This clonotype was found many times. The chain has TRBV20-1 and TRBJ2-1; TRBD2 matches 11 bases. There are 15 residues in the CDR3. Germline CDR1 reads DFQATT; CDR2 reads SNEGSKA (reference sequence). Trimming at V came to 6 bases and at J to 9 bases, leaving 13 bases not matched to a gene. The CDR3 spells CSADELAGVGGEQFF. The CDR3, as DNA: TGCAGTGCCGACGAACTAGCGGGAGTTGGCGGTGAGCAGTTCTTC.

This sequence joins TRBV4-2 and TRBJ2-7; 8 bases fit TRBD2. CDR1 and CDR2 (germline): LGHNA, YNFKEQ. The CDR3 is 14 amino acids. V gave up 0 bases and J gave up 10 bases; unmatched junction bases: 8. CDR3 DNA sequence: TGTGCCAGCAGCCAAGAGGGAGCGGGAGCTGGTCAGTACTTC. As protein: CASSQEGAGAGQYF.

This clonotype was recorded many times. The genes are TRBV4-3 and TRBJ2-7; D unclear. CDR1 is LGHNA and CDR2 is YSLEER in the germline V gene. Trimming left V 1 base short and J 3 bases short, with 10 bases between. The CDR3 contains 14 residues. The chain's CDR3 is CASSQGAGGYEQYF. DNA of the CDR3: TGCGCCAGCAGCCAAGGAGCAGGCGGCTACGAGCAGTACTTC.

The chain combines TRBV29-1 with TRBJ2-3; 12 bases line up with TRBD2. This CDR3 spans 19 amino acids. The junction had 14 bases not matched to a gene; V was cut back by 4 bases and J by 0 bases. Germline V gives CDR1 SQVTM, CDR2 ANQGSEA. In DNA, the CDR3 is TGCAGCGTTGTAATTCACCTAGCGGGGGGGAACCTAAGCACAGATACGCAGTATTTT. Translation: CSVVIHLAGGNLSTDTQYF.

This clonotype was observed many times. In DNA form, the CDR3 reads TGTGCCAGCAGTTACTCTGCGGGAGCCGCCACAGATACGCAGTATTTT. Encoded protein: CASSYSAGAATDTQYF. V and J are TRBV6-5 and TRBJ2-3; 7 nucleotides align to TRBD2. The CDR3 has 16 residues. Unmatched junction bases numbered 5, after V lost 0 bases and J lost 2 bases. Per germline, CDR1 MNHEY and CDR2 SVGAGI.

This clonotype was detected many times. The chain has TRBV2 and TRBJ2-1; D is unclear. Germline V gene data show CDR1 as SNHLY and CDR2 as FYNNEI. Trimming stripped 6 bases from V and 10 bases from J, with 4 bases between. The CDR3 runs 9 residues. In DNA, the CDR3 is TGTGCCAGCAGAAGGGAGCAGTTCTTC. Amino acids: CASRREQFF.

This clonotype has ten or more counts. The chain recombines TRBV29-1 with TRBJ2-5, with D possibly being TRBD1 (7 bases). CDR3 length: 15 residues. Germline V lookup: CDR1 SQVTM, CDR2 ANQGSEA. The V and J ends lost 6 bases and 2 bases respectively, with 19 bases between them. This CDR3 reads CSVAPLGGQQETQYF. The DNA of the CDR3 is TGCAGCGTAGCCCCCCTCGGGGGACAGCAAGAGACCCAGTACTTC.

On this clonotype: Being one base from a much bigger clone, this may be a read error. J is TRBJ2-1 and V is TRBV7-6; 10 positions agree with TRBD2. The CDR3 runs 15 residues. CDR1 is SGHVS, CDR2 FNYEAQ, per germline. CDR3 region: CVSSPGTSAYNEQFF. DNA for the CDR3: TGTGTCAGCAGCCCCGGGACTAGCGCCTACAATGAGCAGTTCTTC. The variable domain in full, with the rest retrieved from reference TRBV7-6 and TRBJ2-1, is GAGVSQSPRYKVTKRGQDVALRCDPISGHVSLYWYRQALGQGPEFLTYFNYEAQQDKSGLPNDRFSAERPEGSISTLTIQRTEQRDSAMYRCVSSPGTSAYNEQFFGPGTRLTVL.

This clonotype was found many times. The chain couples TRBV11-1 to TRBJ2-5; the match to TRBD2 covers 15 bases. Germline CDR1 reads SGHAT; CDR2 reads FQDESV (reference sequence). The CDR3 length is 20 residues. Trimming took 4 bases from V and 0 from J; bases not matched to a gene: 12. CDR3 in DNA: TGTGCCAGCAGCTCTCCTCTCTCCGGGACTAGCGGGAGGTACCAAGAGACCCAGTACTTC. Its protein is CASSSPLSGTSGRYQETQYF. Based on the CDR3 plus reference TRBV11-1 and TRBJ2-5, the full variable domain is EAEVAQSPRYKITEKSQAVAFWCDPISGHATLYWYRQILGQGPELLVQFQDESVVDDSQLPKDRFSAERLKGVDSTLKIQPAELGDSAMYLCASSSPLSGTSGRYQETQYFGPGTRLLVL.

Ten or more counts support this clonotype. The chain employs TRBV4-3 and TRBJ2-4; D perhaps matches TRBD1 (6 bases). Trimming shortened V by 4 bases and J by 0 bases, and 10 bases separated the two germline ends. The CDR3 length is 15 residues. Germline CDR1 reads LGHNA; CDR2 reads YSLEER. CDR3 nucleotide sequence: TGCGCCAGCAGCCCGGGACATTTAGCCAAAAACATTCAGTACTTC. Translation: CASSPGHLAKNIQYF.

This clonotype was seen ten or more times. The V gene is TRBV9, the J gene TRBJ2-1, with 8 positions matching TRBD2. Germline CDR1 reads SGDLS; CDR2 reads YYNGEE. CDR3 length: 15 amino acids. V was clipped by 2 bases and J by 7 bases; unmatched bases: 8. CDR3 sequence reads: CASSVLSGSPNEQFF. CDR3 nucleotides: TGTGCCAGCAGCGTCCTGAGCGGGAGTCCGAATGAGCAGTTCTTC.

This clonotype was found many times. The J gene is TRBJ2-1, the V gene TRBV4-2; TRBD2 agrees at 10 bases. Per germline, CDR1 LGHNA and CDR2 YNFKEQ. The V gene end was trimmed by 3 bases and the J gene end by 3 bases; junction bases not matched to a gene: 5. The CDR3 loop spans 16 amino acids. The CDR3 nucleotides read TGTGCCAGCAGCCACAGACTAGCGGGCCTCTACAATGAGCAGTTCTTC. Its protein product is CASSHRLAGLYNEQFF.

The chain combines TRBV27 with TRBJ1-2, with TRBD1 matching over 11 bases. The CDR3 loop spans 15 amino acids. Per germline, CDR1 MNHEY and CDR2 SMNVEV (reference sequence). The junction had 2 bases not matched to a gene; V was cut back by 5 bases and J by 0 bases. This chain's CDR3 is CASSGQGAANYGYTF. CDR3 coding DNA: TGTGCCAGCAGTGGACAGGGGGCGGCTAACTATGGCTACACCTTC.

This clonotype was recorded at least ten times. V is TRBV20-1 and J is TRBJ2-2; D is unresolved. Trimming cost V 3 bases and J 4 bases, with 9 bases left between them. The CDR3 runs to 13 residues. The germline gives CDR1 DFQATT, CDR2 SNEGSKA (reference sequence). CDR3 in DNA: TGCAGTGCTAGTTGGATGGGCACCGGGGAGCTGTTTTTT. This encodes CSASWMGTGELFF.

This clonotype was recorded many times. V is TRBV7-2 and J is TRBJ2-7; D gene unclear. From germline, CDR1 is SGHTA and CDR2 FQGNSA. V shed 3 bases and J shed 2 bases, with 11 bases lying between them. The CDR3 runs 14 residues. CDR3 bases: TGTGCCAGCAGCTTTATGCACGGAACCTACGAGCAGTACTTC. Translation gives CASSFMHGTYEQYF.

This clonotype was detected ten times or more. The J gene is TRBJ2-5, the V gene TRBV10-3; TRBD1 aligns across 7 bases. CDR1 is ENHRY, CDR2 SYGVKD, per germline. CDR3 length: 14 amino acids. V shed 10 bases, J shed 5 bases, and the junction held 13 bases outside the gene matches. CDR3 coding DNA: TGTGCCACCAATACAGGGGCGGATATTGAGACCCAGTACTTC. This gives the protein CATNTGADIETQYF.

This clonotype was seen a few times. This chain connects TRBV2 to TRBJ1-2, with TRBD1 identical over 12 bases. J gave up 2 bases and V 7 bases, and 5 bases lay outside the gene matches. The CDR3 loop spans 15 amino acids. Germline CDR1 SNHLY, CDR2 FYNNEI. This CDR3 reads CASKAGTGGNYGYTF. CDR3 nucleotide sequence: TGTGCCAGCAAGGCCGGGACAGGGGGCAACTATGGCTACACCTTC.

This clonotype has more than one count but fewer than ten. The V call is TRBV20-1, the J call TRBJ2-2; 9 bases agree with TRBD1. V lost 5 bases, J lost 5 bases, and 9 bases stayed unmatched. Germline CDR1 DFQATT, CDR2 SNEGSKA (reference sequence). The CDR3 covers 15 residues. The chain's CDR3 is CSARTGESGTGELFF. The CDR3 coding sequence is TGCAGTGCTCGGACAGGGGAGAGTGGGACCGGGGAGCTGTTTTTT.

This clonotype was recorded many times. The V gene is TRBV29-1, the J gene TRBJ2-7; D unresolved. The CDR3 sequence is 12 residues long. CDR1 is SQVTM and CDR2 is ANQGSEA in the germline V gene. Between the trimmed V and J ends, which lost 5 bases and 0 bases, there was a span of 8 bases. The CDR3 protein is CSVLLRSYEQYF. Here the CDR3 DNA reads TGCAGCGTTCTGCTACGCTCCTACGAGCAGTACTTC.

This clonotype showed up many times. This rearrangement joins TRBV6-2 or TRBV6-3 to TRBJ1-5; perhaps TRBD1 as D (5 bases). With 7 bases removed from V and 4 bases from J, the gap between germline ends came to 8 bases. Germline loops: CDR1 MNHEY, CDR2 SVGEGT. The CDR3 sequence is 12 residues long. The CDR3: CASMRQNQPQHF. The CDR3 DNA reads as TGTGCCAGCATGCGACAGAATCAGCCCCAGCATTTT.

This clonotype was picked up many times. The chain joins TRBV20-1 to TRBJ2-1, with 12 positions matching TRBD2. V trimming: 6 bases; J trimming: 2 bases; junction bases outside the gene matches: 11. Germline V gene sequence: CDR1 DFQATT, CDR2 SNEGSKA (reference sequence). There are 17 residues in the CDR3. The CDR3 protein is CSASWLAGGPPYNEQFF. CDR3 DNA sequence: TGCAGTGCCAGTTGGCTAGCGGGAGGGCCGCCCTACAATGAGCAGTTCTTC.